One sample yielded the 19 T cell receptor beta chains listed below, sequenced in a study of blood T cell repertoires in COVID-19. TCRdb keeps only in-frame clones here, not all; method: immunoSEQ multiplex PCR. Of about 270,000 clones in the sample, about 87% were seen once. Material: peripheral blood. The receptors shown here come from a woman aged 45 to 65 with acute or convalescent COVID-19.

The V call is TRBV7-2, the J call TRBJ2-1; D not resolved. Germline CDR1 reads SGHTA; CDR2 reads FQGNSA. V lost 0 bases and J 5 bases, leaving 8 bases between the germline ends. This CDR3 has 14 amino acids. Written as DNA, the CDR3 is TGTGCCAGCAGCTTAGCGGCAGTAAACAATGAGCAGTTCTTC. This gives the protein CASSLAAVNNEQFF.

The count of this clone is one. V and J are TRBV2 and TRBJ2-2; 11 bases line up with TRBD2. The CDR3 extends over 16 amino acids. Germline trimming cut 6 bases from V and 4 bases from J; bases unmatched to any gene: 7. The germline V gene has CDR1 SNHLY and CDR2 FYNNEI. The CDR3 region has the DNA TGTGCCAGCAGGAGGGGACTAGCGGCCACCACCGGGGAGCTGTTTTTT. This translates into CASRRGLAATTGELFF.

The V gene is TRBV5-1, the J gene TRBJ1-3; D is unclear. Germline values: CDR1 SGHRS, CDR2 YFSETQ. The ends were cut back, 4 bases at V and 0 bases at J, with 8 bases in the middle. This CDR3 is built from 14 residues. The CDR3 sequence is CASSLAGSGNTIYF. The CDR3 DNA follows: TGCGCCAGCAGCCTGGCGGGCTCTGGAAACACCATATATTTT.

The chain uses TRBV2 and TRBJ2-1, with D possibly being TRBD1 (6 bases). Per germline, CDR1 SNHLY and CDR2 FYNNEI. The CDR3 loop spans 14 amino acids. Trimming took off 5 bases at V and 6 bases at J, with 14 bases between the two ends. CDR3 nucleotide sequence: TGTGCCAGCAGTCGGACAGAGGGGTTCAATGAGCAGTTCTTC. As protein: CASSRTEGFNEQFF.

The chain employs TRBV7-2 and TRBJ1-1, with 8 bases matching TRBD1. Trimming at V came to 5 bases and at J to 4 bases, leaving 6 bases not matched to a gene. This CDR3 is built from 14 residues. The germline CDR1 and CDR2 sequences are SGHTA and FQGNSA. This CDR3 is CASSPGTGSTEAFF. The DNA of the CDR3 is TGTGCCAGCAGCCCGGGGACAGGTTCCACTGAAGCTTTCTTT.

The chain combines TRBV3-1 (or the pseudogene TRBV3-2) with TRBJ2-2; 7 nucleotides line up with TRBD1. The junction had 1 base not matched to a gene; V was cut back by 3 bases and J by 0 bases. CDR1 is LGHDT and CDR2 is YNNKEL in the germline V gene (reference sequence). The CDR3 extends over 15 amino acids. In nucleotides, the CDR3 is TGTGCCAGCAGCCAGGGGACAGCGAACACCGGGGAGCTGTTTTTT. Translated: CASSQGTANTGELFF.

The chain has TRBV19 and TRBJ1-5; TRBD1 matches 12 bases. Germline loops: CDR1 LNHDA, CDR2 SQIVND (reference sequence). With 2 bases clipped from V and 0 bases from J, the junction kept 8 bases outside the gene matches. The CDR3 extends over 19 amino acids. CDR3 DNA sequence: TGTGCCAGTAGTATAACGGGACAGGGGGCCCCTTATAGCAATCAGCCCCAGCATTTT. Translated: CASSITGQGAPYSNQPQHF.

The genes are TRBV24-1 and TRBJ2-1, with 7 positions matching TRBD1. Germline CDR1 reads KGHDR; CDR2 reads SFDVKD. The CDR3 sequence is 16 residues long. J gave up 4 bases and V 0 bases, and 5 bases lay outside the gene matches. The CDR3, as DNA: TGTGCCACCAGTGATTTGACAGGGGCTGATTACAATGAGCAGTTCTTC. Protein product: CATSDLTGADYNEQFF.

This clone was observed a few times. This sequence joins TRBV5-1 and TRBJ1-3, with 9 bases aligning to TRBD1. The germline V gene has CDR1 SGHRS and CDR2 YFSETQ. The CDR3 has 14 amino acids. V gave up 4 bases and J gave up 4 bases; unmatched junction bases: 3. The CDR3 loop reads CASSQDRGGNTIYF. For the CDR3, the DNA is TGCGCCAGCAGCCAGGACAGGGGCGGAAACACCATATATTTT.

This clone was recorded only once. This rearrangement joins TRBV4-1 to TRBJ2-3, with 7 bases aligning to TRBD2. CDR1 is MGHRA, CDR2 YSYEKL, per germline. The CDR3 covers 14 residues. Losses at the gene ends were 2 bases for V and 2 bases for J; bases not matched to a gene: 1. The CDR3 coding sequence is TGCGCCAGCAGCCAACTAGCGGACACAGATACGCAGTATTTT. The encoded protein is CASSQLADTDTQYF.

The chain links TRBV5-1 to TRBJ2-1, with D possibly being TRBD2 (6 bases). This CDR3 has 16 residues. Germline CDR1 reads SGHRS; CDR2 reads YFSETQ. Trimming removed 0 bases from V and 8 bases from J, with 18 bases in between. The CDR3 coding sequence is TGCGCCAGCAGCTTGGCCCCGGGGAGGTCTTTCGATGAGCAGTTCTTC. Its translation: CASSLAPGRSFDEQFF.

The rearrangement joins TRBV7-6 to TRBJ1-3, with D possibly matching TRBD1 (5 bases). Per germline, CDR1 SGHVS and CDR2 FNYEAQ. Trimming cost V 4 bases and J 0 bases, with 10 bases left between them. This CDR3 is built from 15 residues. The CDR3 loop is CASSSLGLSGNTIYF. CDR3 DNA: TGTGCCAGCAGCTCCCTGGGGCTCTCTGGAAACACCATATATTTT.

This chain joins TRBV2 and TRBJ1-1, with D possibly matching TRBD1 (5 bases). This CDR3 has 12 residues. Per the germline V gene, CDR1 is SNHLY and CDR2 is FYNNEI. Trimming left V 6 bases short and J 7 bases short, with 12 bases between. The CDR3 loop is CASSQGLSEAFF. The CDR3 DNA sequence: TGTGCCAGCAGCCAGGGTTTGAGTGAAGCTTTCTTT.

This clone has a single count. The chain links TRBV18 to TRBJ2-1, with D tentatively TRBD2 (5 bases). Germline V gene lookup returns CDR1 KGHSH and CDR2 LQKENI. The CDR3 is made up of 14 amino acids. Trimming stripped 3 bases from V and 7 bases from J, with 13 bases between. CDR3 sequence (DNA): TGTGCCAGCTCACCCCCGGGCGGGCGGAATGAGCAGTTCTTC. It codes for CASSPPGGRNEQFF.

This rearrangement joins TRBV6-5 to TRBJ2-2; 7 bases line up with TRBD2. CDR1 MNHEY and CDR2 SVGAGI come from the germline V gene. The CDR3 runs to 16 residues. Trimming removed 3 bases from V and 1 base from J; junction bases left unmatched: 5. CDR3 DNA sequence: TGTGCCAGCAGTTATTCTCTAGCGGTGAACACCGGGGAGCTGTTTTTT. This sequence encodes CASSYSLAVNTGELFF.

The genes are TRBV10-3 and TRBJ2-1; 9 bases agree with TRBD1. The J segment lost 5 bases and the V segment lost 3 bases, leaving 8 bases of the junction unmatched. In germline, CDR1 is ENHRY, CDR2 SYGVKD. The length of the CDR3 is 16 residues. CDR3 sequence: CAISDPRTGVDNEQFF. For the CDR3, the DNA is TGTGCCATCAGTGATCCCCGGACAGGGGTAGACAATGAGCAGTTCTTC.

This clone was seen once. This chain connects TRBV12-3 or TRBV12-4 to TRBJ1-1; D might be TRBD1 (5 bases). V shed 5 bases and J shed 3 bases, with 10 bases lying between them. The CDR3 has 13 amino acids. CDR3 sequence: CASSVRQYTEAFF. Here the CDR3 DNA reads TGTGCCAGCAGTGTCAGACAGTACACTGAAGCTTTCTTT.

The chain's CDR3 is CASSEVGLQYEQYF. The CDR3, as DNA: TGTGCCAGCAGTGAAGTTGGACTCCAGTACGAGCAGTACTTC. The chain has TRBV6-1 and TRBJ2-7; weak D call: TRBD2 (5 bases). V lost 1 base to trimming and J lost 4 bases, with 11 bases between them. CDR3 length: 14 residues. CDR1 MNHNS and CDR2 SASEGT come from the germline V gene.

The chain combines TRBV9 with TRBJ2-7; 7 bases map to TRBD2. CDR1 is SGDLS, CDR2 YYNGEE, per germline. The V segment lost 2 bases and the J segment 0 bases; nucleotides outside the gene matches: 5. The CDR3 runs 15 residues. The CDR3 spells CASSVELASSYEQYF. In nucleotides, the CDR3 is TGTGCCAGCAGCGTGGAACTAGCGAGCTCCTACGAGCAGTACTTC. Full variable domain (remainder filled in from reference TRBV9 and TRBJ2-7): DSGVTQTPKHLITATGQRVTLRCSPRSGDLSVYWYQQSLDQGLQFLIQYYNGEERAKGNILERFSAQQFPDLHSELNLSSLELGDSALYFCASSVELASSYEQYFGPGTRLTVT.